This TCR beta chain was found in a study of CD8 T cells in ankylosing spondylitis. Via MiXCR, TCRdb re-called the 5' RACE reads, giving one row per CDR3 protein. The sample holds around 250,000 distinct CDR3 sequences; approximately 11% are singletons and the top ten take less than 7%. Germline values: CDR1 LNHDA, CDR2 SQIVND (reference sequence). The germline V and J ends were trimmed by 3 bases and 6 bases, with 15 bases remaining between them. The CDR3 spans 14 residues. This clonotype originated in a male donor with ankylosing spondylitis or in good health (not recorded which). Sequences were obtained from blood, either unsorted or a sorted T cell fraction (not recorded which). The genes are TRBV19 and TRBJ2-7; tentative D call: TRBD2 (7 bases). The DNA for the CDR3 is TGTGCCAGTAGTATGCGGGGGCCCCTTGGCGAGCAGTACTTC. It encodes CASSMRGPLGEQYF.